The 30 T cell receptor beta chains below were found in one sample sequenced in a study of response to subunit inactivated influenza vaccine. MiXCR was run by TCRdb on the RT-PCR reads, yielding one entry per CDR3 protein. Seen here are about 830,000 distinct CDR3 sequences, 18% observed once, and the top ten hold roughly 10%. Source: PBMCs from blood, taken more than 4 days after vaccination. All receptors derive from a man between 50 and 59 years old who received an inactivated influenza vaccine.

The chain has TRBV6-1 and TRBJ1-6, with 8 bases fitting TRBD1. With 6 bases clipped from V and 1 base from J, the junction kept 11 bases outside the gene matches. Per germline, CDR1 MNHNS and CDR2 SASEGT. The CDR3 length is 18 residues. In DNA, the CDR3 is TGTGCCAGCAGCCGAAGGACAGGGATTTCTTCCTATAATTCACCCCTCCACTTT. Residues: CASSRRTGISSYNSPLHF.

The chain carries TRBV27 and TRBJ2-1, with TRBD2 matching over 7 bases. Germline CDR1 reads MNHEY; CDR2 reads SMNVEV (reference sequence). Trimming took 5 bases from V and 1 from J; bases not matched to a gene: 11. This CDR3 has 17 residues. CDR3: CASSPPGGVVSYNEQFF. The DNA of the CDR3 is TGTGCCAGCAGTCCCCCTGGGGGGGTAGTGTCCTACAATGAGCAGTTCTTC.

This clonotype was detected many times. This chain links TRBV10-3 with TRBJ2-7; TRBD1 is a possible D gene (5 bases). V lost 8 bases and J lost 1, with 15 bases in between. Per the germline V gene, CDR1 is ENHRY and CDR2 is SYGVKD. The CDR3 is made up of 14 amino acids. The CDR3 DNA sequence: TGTGCCATCTCGGACACCCGACAGTCCTACGAGCAGTACTTC. Encoded protein: CAISDTRQSYEQYF.

A few counts support this clonotype. This chain joins TRBV7-2 and TRBJ2-4, with D perhaps matching TRBD1 (5 bases). The CDR3 runs 13 residues. Germline loops: CDR1 SGHTA, CDR2 FQGNSA. V shed 6 bases and J shed 9 bases, with 15 bases lying between them. The CDR3 region has the DNA TGTGCCAGCAGGTTGACAGATCAAGGCATTCAGTACTTC. Protein product: CASRLTDQGIQYF.

This clonotype was observed a few times. This chain connects TRBV10-3 to TRBJ2-7; perhaps D is TRBD1 or TRBD2 (6 bases each). V was shortened by 2 bases and J by 6 bases, with 23 bases between the two germline ends. The V gene's germline CDR1 is ENHRY and CDR2 SYGVKD. The CDR3 totals 17 residues. Here the CDR3 reads CAISEGVAGTGGIEQYF. DNA of the CDR3: TGTGCCATCAGTGAGGGGGTAGCTGGGACCGGGGGCATCGAGCAGTACTTC.

This clonotype was counted a few times. The gene calls are TRBV7-2 and TRBJ2-5; 9 positions match TRBD1. Germline CDR1 is SGHTA and CDR2 is FQGNSA. V dropped 4 bases and J dropped 5; count of bases not matched to a gene: 2. This CDR3 comprises 13 residues. The CDR3 DNA sequence: TGTGCCAGCAGCTACAGGGGGCTGGAGACCCAGTACTTC. It encodes CASSYRGLETQYF.

This clonotype was seen more than once but under ten times. The chain carries TRBV4-3 and TRBJ2-1, with TRBD2 matching over 9 bases. Per germline, CDR1 LGHNA and CDR2 YSLEER. V lost 0 bases, J lost 7 bases, and 10 bases stayed unmatched. The CDR3 loop spans 17 amino acids. This CDR3 reads CASSQDVSRGGRNEQFF. The CDR3 DNA follows: TGCGCCAGCAGCCAAGATGTTTCGCGGGGGGGGAGGAATGAGCAGTTCTTC.

The J gene is TRBJ2-1, the V gene TRBV9; D possibly corresponds to TRBD1 (5 bases). The V gene lost 0 bases and the J gene lost 6 bases, with 13 bases spanning the gap. The CDR3 consists of 15 residues. The germline V gene has CDR1 SGDLS and CDR2 YYNGEE. Here the CDR3 DNA reads TGTGCCAGCAGCGTAGGACAGTCTCCTTCCAATGAGCAGTTCTTC. Its translation is CASSVGQSPSNEQFF.

This clonotype was counted between two and nine times. The CDR3 is CASSLMRGGQGATGELFF. The CDR3 DNA reads as TGTGCCAGCAGCTTAATGAGAGGAGGACAGGGCGCCACCGGGGAGCTGTTTTTT. The chain recombines TRBV11-1 with TRBJ2-2, with 8 positions matching TRBD1. CDR3 length: 18 amino acids. Looked up from germline, CDR1 is SGHAT and CDR2 is FQDESV (reference sequence). V shed 2 bases and J 4 bases; nucleotides not matched to a gene: 12. Supplemented by reference TRBV11-1 and TRBJ2-2, the full variable domain reads EAEVAQSPRYKITEKSQAVAFWCDPISGHATLYWYRQILGQGPELLVQFQDESVVDDSQLPKDRFSAERLKGVDSTLKIQPAELGDSAMYLCASSLMRGGQGATGELFFGEGSRLTVL.

This clonotype was observed a handful of times. The chain links TRBV20-1 to TRBJ1-2, with D possibly being TRBD1 (6 bases). This CDR3 is 12 amino acids long. CDR1 is DFQATT and CDR2 is SNEGSKA in the germline V gene (reference sequence). V gave up 5 bases and J gave up 8 bases, with 15 bases separating them. The CDR3 region has the DNA TGCAGTGCTGAGATACAGGGTCGGGGCTACACCTTC. Residues: CSAEIQGRGYTF.

This clonotype has more than one count but fewer than ten. The J gene is TRBJ1-1, the V gene TRBV6-5, with TRBD1 matching over 9 bases. CDR1 is MNHEY and CDR2 is SVGAGI in the germline V gene. The V gene end was trimmed by 4 bases and the J gene end by 6 bases; junction bases not matched to a gene: 6. CDR3 length: 14 amino acids. Here the CDR3 DNA reads TGTGCCAGCAGTTCTCCGGGACAGGGACCTGAAGCTTTCTTT. It encodes CASSSPGQGPEAFF.

This clonotype showed up just a few times. The genes are TRBV7-9 and TRBJ2-5, with 10 bases lining up with TRBD2. Germline CDR1 reads SEHNR; CDR2 reads FQNEAQ (reference sequence). The CDR3 covers 16 residues. J was trimmed by 5 bases and V by 5 bases; bases with no gene match: 11. In DNA form, the CDR3 reads TGTGCCAGCAGCCCGAACTTAAGCGGGAGGGGCGAGACCCAGTACTTC. It encodes CASSPNLSGRGETQYF.

J is TRBJ1-5 and V is TRBV6-1; D uncertain. The CDR3 has 15 residues. Germline V CDR1 and CDR2: MNHNS, SASEGT. Trimming cost V 6 bases and J 7 bases, with 19 bases left between them. For the CDR3, the DNA is TGTGCCAGCAGACCCCGGTCGACGGACGGGCAGCCCCAGCATTTT. Amino acid sequence: CASRPRSTDGQPQHF.

This chain joins TRBV21-1 and TRBJ1-5. TRBV21-1 is marked as a pseudogene. The CDR3 totals 14 residues. CDR3 residues: CASTHREGPQPQHF. The CDR3 nucleotides are TGTGCCAGCACCCACCGGGAGGGGCCCCAGCCCCAGCATTTT.

V and J are TRBV28 and TRBJ2-2, with D perhaps TRBD2 (7 bases). This CDR3 comprises 19 residues. Between the trimmed V and J ends, which lost 6 bases and 6 bases, there was a span of 29 bases. The germline gives CDR1 MDHEN, CDR2 SYDVKM. The CDR3 region is CASSATGRGRSSVPGELFF. Here the CDR3 DNA reads TGTGCCAGCAGCGCCACAGGGCGCGGGAGATCTAGCGTTCCCGGGGAGCTGTTTTTT.

Here the CDR3 DNA reads TGCAGTGCTAGAGCAGGCACCGGACCCTACGAGCAGTACTTC. Its protein product is CSARAGTGPYEQYF. The gene calls are TRBV20-1 and TRBJ2-7; D unresolved. The germline V gene has CDR1 DFQATT and CDR2 SNEGSKA (reference sequence). The CDR3 runs to 14 residues. The ends were cut back, 1 base at V and 2 bases at J, with 12 bases in the middle.

V is TRBV10-3 and J is TRBJ2-6, with D tentatively TRBD1 (6 bases). The CDR3 is made up of 15 amino acids. The germline gives CDR1 ENHRY, CDR2 SYGVKD. Trimming shortened V by 6 bases and J by 4 bases, and 13 bases separated the two germline ends. This CDR3 reads CAISPQGLGANVLTF. DNA of the CDR3: TGTGCCATCAGCCCACAGGGTCTCGGGGCCAACGTCCTGACTTTC.

This clonotype was seen only a few times. The chain has TRBV5-6 and TRBJ2-2, with D perhaps matching TRBD2 (5 bases). The CDR3 extends over 16 amino acids. Germline assignment: CDR1 SGHDT and CDR2 YYEEEE. V lost 1 base, J lost 3 bases, and 13 bases lay in between. The CDR3 protein is CASSLLRAAYTGELFF. In DNA form, the CDR3 reads TGTGCCAGCAGCTTGTTACGAGCGGCGTACACCGGGGAGCTGTTTTTT.

As regards this clonotype: Relative to the germline gene, one junction end is altered; a read error may explain this. V and J are TRBV24-1 and TRBJ2-2; weak D call: TRBD1 (6 bases). The CDR3 is made up of 14 amino acids. CDR1 KGHDR and CDR2 SFDVKD come from the germline V gene. CDR3 sequence reads: CATSALRGSGELFF. CDR3 nucleotide sequence: TGTGCCACCAGTGCTTTGAGGGGGAGCGGGGAGCTGTTTTTT.

The rearrangement uses TRBV10-3 and TRBJ2-1; either TRBD1 or TRBD2 may supply D (6 bases each). Germline V gives CDR1 ENHRY, CDR2 SYGVKD. The V end was cut by 4 bases, the J end by 9 bases, with 10 bases between. CDR3 length: 12 amino acids. CDR3 in DNA: TGTGCCATCAGTGCCGGGGGCAGTGAGCAGTTCTTC. This encodes CAISAGGSEQFF.

Within the sample, this clonotype is medium-sized (0.01 to 0.1%). This chain connects TRBV29-1 to TRBJ2-1; maybe TRBD1 (5 bases). The CDR3 has 11 amino acids. Trimming removed 3 bases from V and 11 bases from J, with 11 bases in between. Germline V lookup: CDR1 SQVTM, CDR2 ANQGSEA. In DNA, the CDR3 is TGCAGCGTTGACTTCAGGGAAAAGCAGTTCTTC. Amino acids: CSVDFREKQFF.

This clonotype appeared a few times. This chain joins TRBV7-2 and TRBJ1-2; no firm D call. This CDR3 is 15 amino acids long. V gave up 2 bases and J gave up 5 bases, with 15 bases separating them. Germline CDR1 is SGHTA and CDR2 is FQGNSA. In DNA, the CDR3 is TGTGCCAGCAGCTTACCCCCCGGGCAGGAGTATGGCTACACCTTC. Residues: CASSLPPGQEYGYTF.

The chain links TRBV6-1 to TRBJ2-5, with 7 bases that match TRBD1. This CDR3 comprises 16 residues. The germline gives CDR1 MNHNS, CDR2 SASEGT. J gave up 2 bases and V 6 bases, and 12 bases lay outside the gene matches. The CDR3 spells CASRPRQGSYQETQYF. The CDR3 nucleotides read TGTGCCAGCAGACCCCGACAGGGCTCCTATCAAGAGACCCAGTACTTC.

This clonotype was seen a few times. This chain connects TRBV20-1 to TRBJ2-1; the match to TRBD1 covers 9 bases. The CDR3 extends over 10 amino acids. CDR1 is DFQATT and CDR2 is SNEGSKA in the germline V gene (reference sequence). V trimming: 5 bases; J trimming: 15 bases; junction bases outside the gene matches: 5. For the CDR3, the DNA is TGCAGTGCTGCCGGACAGGGGAGGTTCTTC. Translating it yields CSAAGQGRFF.

The CDR3 loop reads CASTASRIADTQYF. Here the CDR3 DNA reads TGTGCCAGCACCGCCAGCAGAATCGCAGATACGCAGTATTTT. V gene TRBV12-3 or TRBV12-4 combines with J gene TRBJ2-3; D is ambiguous. The V gene lost 7 bases and the J gene lost 4 bases, with 15 bases spanning the gap. This CDR3 has 14 residues.

This chain uses TRBV6-1 with TRBJ2-5; 8 bases are shared with TRBD1. Germline V CDR1 and CDR2: MNHNS, SASEGT. This CDR3 is 13 amino acids long. The V and J ends lost 8 bases and 5 bases, in that order; junction bases with no gene match: 7. CDR3 amino acids: CASGGTGDETQYF. CDR3 bases: TGTGCCAGCGGCGGGACAGGAGATGAGACCCAGTACTTC.

This clonotype was counted many times. This chain connects TRBV12-3 or TRBV12-4 to TRBJ2-7; 7 positions match TRBD1. The CDR3 totals 14 residues. V lost 0 bases to trimming and J lost 5 bases; unmatched junction nucleotides: 4. CDR3 nucleotide sequence: TGTGCCAGCAGTTTAGCGACAGGGCCAGACGAGCAGTACTTC. Its protein is CASSLATGPDEQYF.

This clonotype was counted only a few times. The chain joins TRBV5-1 to TRBJ2-2; TRBD1 is a possible D gene (6 bases). Per germline, CDR1 SGHRS and CDR2 YFSETQ. The V end lost 4 bases, the J end lost 1 base, and 11 bases lay between the germline ends. The CDR3 is 15 amino acids. In nucleotides, the CDR3 is TGCGCCAGCAGCCTGGGACATAGGAACACCGGGGAGCTGTTTTTT. It encodes CASSLGHRNTGELFF.

The CDR3 DNA sequence: TGTGCCACCAGTGACACTAGCGATGAAGGATACAATGAGCAGTTCTTC. Its translation is CATSDTSDEGYNEQFF. The rearrangement uses TRBV24-1 and TRBJ2-1; TRBD2 aligns across 7 bases. The CDR3 covers 16 residues. Per germline, CDR1 KGHDR and CDR2 SFDVKD. V lost 4 bases to trimming and J lost 4 bases; unmatched junction nucleotides: 9.

This clonotype was found a few times. The chain carries TRBV12-3 or TRBV12-4 and TRBJ1-2; D gene uncertain. V was clipped by 1 base and J by 7 bases, with 7 bases between them. The CDR3 runs 12 residues. CDR3 protein: CASSLGGFGYTF. CDR3 DNA: TGTGCCAGCAGTTTAGGGGGATTTGGCTACACCTTC.